The text below deals with one TCR beta chain. This specimen belongs to a study of T cell changes during pregnancy in multiple sclerosis. The ends were cut back, 7 bases at V and 0 bases at J, with 13 bases in the middle. The CDR3 extends over 15 amino acids. Germline CDR1 and CDR2: ENHRY and SYGVKD. Only in-frame clones appear in the TCRdb table, and some are missing; sequencing was by immunoSEQ multiplex PCR. In the table there are tens of thousands of clones, roughly 88% of which are singletons. The chain recombines TRBV10-3 with TRBJ2-1, with D possibly TRBD2 on 6 matching bases. The receptor's source is a female donor in good health, enrolled as a control in a pregnancy study. Material: peripheral blood, obtained in the first trimester of pregnancy. CDR3 in DNA: TGTGCCATCATGCGGGATATAAGCTCCTACAATGAGCAGTTCTTC. Translation gives CAIMRDISSYNEQFF.